Presented here are 14 T cell receptor beta chains from one specimen sequenced in a study of CD8+ T cells in alopecia areata. Investigators isolated RNA and reverse transcribed it into cDNA to act as the sequencing template. The table came from immunoSEQ multiplex PCR; TCRdb's copy has only in-frame clones and leaves some out. The record shows about 120,000 clones for this sample, with no singletons present. The specimen sequenced was lesional skin. The receptors were gathered from a C3H/HeJ mouse with alopecia areata. For this mouse line, the MHC haplotype is H2-k.

This clone was seen more than once but under ten times. Germline and genes: mouse. Read sequence stops 4 residues before the CDR3 end, and the germline J gene provides the missing end. J is TRBJ2-1 and V is TRBV17; 8 bases fit TRBD2. Germline V CDR1 and CDR2: MNHDT, YYDKIL. V was clipped by 3 bases and J by 3 bases; unmatched bases: 4. This CDR3 comprises 15 residues. The CDR3 is CASSSYLGGYAEQFF. The CDR3 bases that were read are TGTGCTAGCAGTAGTTATCTGGGGGGCTATGCT.

About this clone itself: Here the gene names and germline are mouse. The read ends 4 residues before the CDR3 terminus; that terminus is restored from the germline J gene. The chain is built from TRBV13-1 and TRBJ2-1, with 7 bases aligning to TRBD2. This CDR3 comprises 13 residues. The V and J ends lost 6 bases and 3 bases, in that order; junction bases with no gene match: 3. Germline V gene sequence: CDR1 NSHNY, CDR2 SYGAGN. CDR3 amino acids: CASTGGLYAEQFF. The sequenced CDR3 bases are TGTGCCAGCACTGGGGGTCTCTATGCT.

This clone was seen a handful of times. The gene names here belong to mouse. The read ends 4 residues shy of where the CDR3 ends; the end is completed using the germline J gene. The J gene is TRBJ1-4, the V gene TRBV13-3, with TRBD1 matching over 8 bases. The trim removed 2 bases at V and 4 bases at J, leaving 4 bases unmatched. The CDR3 has 15 residues. Germline-derived CDR1 and CDR2 are NNHDY and SYVADS. The CDR3 sequence is CASSEGQVFNERLFF. CDR3 bases read: TGTGCCAGCAGTGAGGGACAGGTCTTCAACGAA.

Turning to this clone: Gene names and germline match the mouse. The CDR3 is cut off 4 residues early in the read; its end comes from the germline J gene. The gene calls are TRBV19 and TRBJ2-4; 11 bases line up with TRBD2. With 2 bases clipped from V and 0 bases from J, the junction kept 2 bases outside the gene matches. The CDR3 loop spans 16 amino acids. Germline V CDR1 and CDR2: FNHDT, SITEND (reference sequence). CDR3 region: CASSIRTGGSQNTLYF. CDR3 DNA, as far as it was read: TGTGCCAGCAGTATTAGGACTGGGGGGAGTCAAAAC.

Details on this clone: At residue 13, the DNA translation does not agree with TCRdb's protein; the protein displayed here is the one encoded by the DNA. Genes and germline come from the mouse. The CDR3 reads CASSIRDRGLNSPLYF. Partial CDR3 DNA: TGTGCCAGCAGTATCCGGGACAGGGGGCTTAATTCGCCC. This chain links TRBV19 with TRBJ1-6; TRBD1 matches at 12 bases. The DNA ends 3 residues before the CDR3 does, and the rest of the CDR3 is filled in from the germline J gene. TRBJ1-6 is marked as an open reading frame, function uncertain. The V segment lost 2 bases and the J segment 6 bases; nucleotides outside the gene matches: 3. In germline, CDR1 is FNHDT, CDR2 SITEND (reference sequence). The CDR3 is 16 residues long.

This clone was recorded a few times. The genes and germline here are from mouse. The read halts 4 residues ahead of the CDR3 end, with the missing end drawn from the germline J gene. The chain uses TRBV13-1 and TRBJ2-2, with 7 bases fitting TRBD2. Germline trimming cut 1 base from V and 2 bases from J; bases unmatched to any gene: 2. Germline V gene sequence: CDR1 NSHNY, CDR2 SYGAGN. The CDR3 has 15 amino acids. CDR3 DNA, as far as it was read: TGTGCCAGCAGTGATTCTGGGGGTAACACCGGG. Its protein product is CASSDSGGNTG. The entire CDR3 protein is CASSDSGGNTGQLYF.

In this sample, this clone turned up many times. Genes and germline come from the mouse. The read halts 4 residues ahead of the CDR3 end, with the missing end drawn from the germline J gene. The chain carries TRBV13-3 and TRBJ1-2; D is perhaps TRBD1 (5 bases). Germline V gene sequence: CDR1 NNHDY, CDR2 SYVADS. Trimming pared 1 base from V and 0 bases from J, leaving 10 bases between. This CDR3 region has 15 residues. The CDR3 bases that were read are TGTGCCAGCAGTGATCCCGGGACTCCAAACTCC. Translated, it gives CASSDPGTPNS. The full CDR3 is CASSDPGTPNSDYTF.

At least ten counts were recorded for this clone. Genes here carry mouse names. The CDR3 is cut off 4 residues early in the read; its end comes from the germline J gene. This chain links TRBV1 with TRBJ2-7; D remains unclear. Germline CDR1 is NSQYPW and CDR2 is LRSPGD (reference sequence). The V gene lost 2 bases and the J gene lost 3 bases, with 11 bases spanning the gap. The CDR3 runs 14 residues. The DNA read from the CDR3 is TGCACCTGCAGTGCACGGCAGGAGAGCTAT. It translates to CTCSARQESY. The whole CDR3 region reads CTCSARQESYEQYF.

This clone was seen a few times. Genes here carry mouse names. The read is 4 residues too short to cover the CDR3 end, so that end is filled in from the germline J gene. V gene TRBV19 combines with J gene TRBJ1-4; 7 nucleotides match TRBD1. This CDR3 is 16 amino acids long. V gave up 2 bases and J gave up 0 bases; unmatched junction bases: 4. Looked up from germline, CDR1 is FNHDT and CDR2 is SITEND (reference sequence). CDR3 bases read: TGTGCCAGCAGTATTGGGACAGAAATTTCCAACGAA. Protein product: CASSIGTEISNE. The complete CDR3 protein is CASSIGTEISNERLFF.

In the case of this clone: The genes are named according to mouse. The CDR3 end lies 4 residues beyond the end of the read and is filled in from the germline J gene. The chain recombines TRBV17 with TRBJ2-3; TRBD1 might be the D (7 bases). Looked up from germline, CDR1 is MNHDT and CDR2 is YYDKIL. This CDR3 has 14 amino acids. The V end was cut by 6 bases, the J end by 1 base, with 11 bases between. This CDR3 reads CASRKGAGAETLYF. The covered CDR3 bases are TGTGCTAGCAGGAAGGGGGCAGGTGCAGAA.

This clone was counted at least ten times. Here the gene names and germline are mouse. The read ends 4 residues before the CDR3 terminus; that terminus is restored from the germline J gene. This rearrangement joins TRBV13-3 to TRBJ2-7; maybe TRBD1 (6 bases). The V gene's germline CDR1 is NNHDY and CDR2 SYVADS. CDR3 length equals 14 residues. The sequenced part of the CDR3 DNA is TGTGCCAGCAGTGATGCAGTGGGACAATAT. Translated, it gives CASSDAVGQY. The complete CDR3 reads CASSDAVGQYEQYF.

This clone was recorded a few times. The gene symbols are mouse symbols. The sequenced fragment ends 4 residues before the CDR3 boundary, so the rest is inferred from the germline J gene. The chain employs TRBV17 and TRBJ2-1; 9 nucleotides agree with TRBD2. The junction had 3 bases not matched to a gene; V was cut back by 2 bases and J by 4 bases. The CDR3 runs to 15 residues. Germline-derived CDR1 and CDR2 are MNHDT and YYDKIL. The CDR3 DNA, read in part, is TGTGCTAGCAGTAGAAGACTGGGGGAATATGCT. Translation: CASSRRLGEYA. The whole CDR3 protein is CASSRRLGEYAEQFF.

This clone was recorded a few times. The listed genes are named as in mouse. The missing CDR3 end, 4 residues past where the read stops, is filled in from the germline J gene. The chain joins TRBV19 to TRBJ1-4, with no clear D. CDR1 FNHDT and CDR2 SITEND come from the germline V gene (reference sequence). Trimming shortened V by 5 bases and J by 0 bases, and 8 bases separated the two germline ends. This CDR3 is 14 amino acids long. The sequenced CDR3 bases are TGTGCCAGCAGCACAGAAATTTCCAACGAA. The encoded protein is CASSTEISNE. The full CDR3 protein is CASSTEISNERLFF.

The sample holds a few counts of this clone. The gene symbols are mouse symbols. The missing CDR3 end, 4 residues past where the read stops, is filled in from the germline J gene. This sample includes further DNA sequences coding for the same CDR3. The V call is TRBV13-3, the J call TRBJ2-3; 7 nucleotides match TRBD2. J was trimmed by 0 bases and V by 4 bases; bases with no gene match: 2. The germline CDR1 and CDR2 sequences are NNHDY and SYVADS. The CDR3 runs to 14 residues. The CDR3 is CASSLGGSAETLYF. The CDR3 bases that were read are TGTGCCAGCAGTTTGGGGGGAAGTGCAGAA.